This is a list of T cell receptor beta chains from one sample in a study of T cells after posttransplantation cyclophosphamide. Sequencing used immunoSEQ multiplex PCR; TCRdb keeps in-frame clones, though not all of them. The sample has around 3,300 clones; 80% to 85% are singletons. Material for sequencing was CD8+ T cells sorted from bone marrow. These receptors all stem from a woman aged 60-75 years in good health, CMV-negative, and a related stem cell transplant donor. Each CDR3 is given with its conserved first and last residue. The D gene is left open where the match is weak. The listing skips clone size in some rows; elsewhere it reads once, few, many or a size class.

V,J,D,size,length,DNA,CDR3
TRBV5-8,TRBJ1-1,TRBD1,NA,14,TGTGCCAGCAGCTCCCGACAGGGGTGGACTGAAGCTTTCTTT,CASSSRQGWTEAFF
TRBV14,TRBJ2-7,NA,NA,13,TGTGCCAGCAGCCCTATTGGGCCCTACGAGCAGTACTTC,CASSPIGPYEQYF
TRBV19,TRBJ2-1,TRBD2,NA,15,TGTGCCAGTAGTATTCTAGCGGGAGGGGGGGATGAGCAGTTCTTC,CASSILAGGGDEQFF
TRBV19,TRBJ2-1,NA,NA,16,TGTGCCAGTAGTATAGGAGGGACACCCTTTTACAATGAGCAGTTCTTC,CASSIGGTPFYNEQFF
TRBV28,TRBJ1-5,NA,NA,15,TGTGCCAGCAGGGACACGGCAATAGGGAATCAGCCCCAGCATTTT,CASRDTAIGNQPQHF
TRBV10-3,TRBJ2-5,TRBD2,NA,14,TGTGCCACCAAAGCGGGGGGGCTTTATGAGACCCAGTACTTC,CATKAGGLYETQYF
TRBV7-9,TRBJ2-7,TRBD1,NA,15,TGTGCCAGCAGTTCCCCGACAGGGCCGGGCTACGAGCAGTACTTC,CASSSPTGPGYEQYF
TRBV11-2,TRBJ2-7,TRBD2,NA,16,TGTGCCAGCAGCTTAGTCGGCGGGAGGGCGGCCTACGAGCAGTACTTC,CASSLVGGRAAYEQYF
TRBV5-1,TRBJ1-1,NA,NA,13,TGCGCCAGCAGCTTGGGGGCGAACACTGAAGCTTTCTTT,CASSLGANTEAFF
TRBV29-1,TRBJ2-1,TRBD2,NA,16,TGCAGCCTCGGACTAGCGGGGGGATTCGGGTACAATGAGCAGTTCTTC,CSLGLAGGFGYNEQFF
TRBV7-3,TRBJ2-1,TRBD2,NA,13,TGTGCCAGCAGCTTAACGGGGAGGGCTGAGCAGTTCTTC,CASSLTGRAEQFF
TRBV27,TRBJ2-3,TRBD2,few,14,TGTGCCAGCAGTTATGGGGGGGAGACAGATACGCAGTATTTT,CASSYGGETDTQYF
TRBV5-8,TRBJ2-7,NA,NA,14,TGTGCCAGCAGACAAACAGGGAGTTCCTACGAGCAGTACTTC,CASRQTGSSYEQYF
TRBV4-2,TRBJ2-1,NA,NA,15,TGTGCCAGCAGCCAAGGTGAGAGCTCCTACAATGAGCAGTTCTTC,CASSQGESSYNEQFF
TRBV19,TRBJ1-1,TRBD1,NA,12,TGTGCCAGTGGGACAGGGGGCACTGAAGCTTTCTTT,CASGTGGTEAFF
TRBV19,TRBJ1-1,NA,NA,11,TGTGCCAGTAGTACAGGGATTGAAGCTTTCTTT,CASSTGIEAFF
TRBV28,TRBJ1-6,NA,NA,14,TGTGCCAGCACCCTTCGGACAGTTAGTTCACCCCTCCACTTT,CASTLRTVSSPLHF
TRBV27,TRBJ2-2,NA,NA,14,TGTGCCAGCAGCCCAGGGGACACGACCGGGGAGCTGTTTTTT,CASSPGDTTGELFF
TRBV9,TRBJ2-3,NA,few,14,TGTGCCAGCAGCGTAGAGGACTATTCAGATACGCAGTATTTT,CASSVEDYSDTQYF
TRBV19,TRBJ2-2,TRBD1,NA,15,TGTGCCAGTAGGCCCGGGACAGGGTTTTCCGGGGAGCTGTTTTTT,CASRPGTGFSGELFF
TRBV11-2,TRBJ2-1,NA,NA,11,TGTGCCAGCAGCTTATCCGGTGAGCAGTTCTTC,CASSLSGEQFF
TRBV7-8,TRBJ2-7,NA,NA,12,TGTGCCAGCAGCTTAGGGAGGGACGAGCAGTACTTC,CASSLGRDEQYF
TRBV11-2,TRBJ2-1,NA,NA,15,TGTGCCAGCAGCTTAGGGCAGATCTCCTACAATGAGCAGTTCTTC,CASSLGQISYNEQFF
TRBV4-1,TRBJ2-1,NA,few,15,TGTGCCAGCAGCCAAGGTGAGAGCTCCTACAATGAGCAGTTCTTC,CASSQGESSYNEQFF
TRBV28,TRBJ2-3,NA,NA,17,TGTGCCAGCAGCTCCCCCTTTGGGGGCGACGGCACAGATACGCAGTATTTT,CASSSPFGGDGTDTQYF
TRBV5-1,TRBJ1-4,TRBD1,once,14,TGCGCCAGCAGCTTCACAGGGGTTACTGAAAAACTGTTTTTT,CASSFTGVTEKLFF
TRBV9,TRBJ2-3,NA,NA,14,TGTGCCAGCAGCGAAGACAGGCTCACAGATACGCAGTATTTT,CASSEDRLTDTQYF
TRBV2,TRBJ2-5,NA,NA,14,TGTGCCAGCAGGGGGGCCCCCAGCGAGAAGACCCAGTACTTC,CASRGAPSEKTQYF
TRBV28,TRBJ2-1,NA,NA,11,TGTGCCAGCAGCCCGAGCGATGAGCAGTTCTTC,CASSPSDEQFF
TRBV9,TRBJ2-7,NA,NA,14,TGTGCCAGCAGCGGGCACCACAACTCCTACGAGCAGTACTTC,CASSGHHNSYEQYF
TRBV28,TRBJ2-2,TRBD2,NA,16,TGTGCCAGCAGTTTACTAGCGGGGGCCAACACCGGGGAGCTGTTTTTT,CASSLLAGANTGELFF
TRBV9,TRBJ2-3,TRBD2,NA,15,TGTGCCAGCAGTTCATTCGGGGGGGCCACAGATATGCAGTATTTT,CASSSFGGATDMQYF
TRBV5-8,TRBJ2-1,TRBD2,NA,16,TGTGCCAGCAGCTTGGACCTTAGCGGGATCTACAATGAGCAGTTCTTC,CASSLDLSGIYNEQFF
TRBV10-3,TRBJ1-3,TRBD1,NA,15,TGTGCCATCAGTGAGTCGGGCAGGGGGATGGACACCATATATTTT,CAISESGRGMDTIYF
TRBV7-2,TRBJ2-7,TRBD1,NA,14,TGTGCCAGCAGCTTAAGTCAGGGGGCCTACGAGCAGTACTTC,CASSLSQGAYEQYF
TRBV7-8,TRBJ2-1,NA,NA,16,TGTGCCAGCAGCTCGATTAGTGTGGCTAGCGTCAATGAGCAGTTCTTC,CASSSISVASVNEQFF
TRBV18,TRBJ2-7,NA,NA,16,TGTGCCAGCTCACCTTCATTACAGGGCCCGGGATACGAGCAGTACTTC,CASSPSLQGPGYEQYF
TRBV5-1,TRBJ1-1,NA,NA,13,TGCGCCAGCAGCTTGGCAGGGTACACTGAAGCTTTCTTT,CASSLAGYTEAFF
TRBV19,TRBJ1-4,NA,NA,12,TGTGCCAGTACACAGGGAGGGGAAAAACTGTTTTTT,CASTQGGEKLFF
TRBV19,TRBJ1-5,NA,NA,13,TGTGCCAGTAGTATGGCCCTGAATCAGCCCCAGCATTTT,CASSMALNQPQHF
TRBV28,TRBJ1-6,NA,NA,13,TGTGCCAGCAGTTTTGCGGGGGATTCACCCCTCCACTTT,CASSFAGDSPLHF
TRBV7-9,TRBJ1-2,NA,NA,15,TGTGCCAGCAGCCTACAGGGTGGCGTCCCTTATGGCTACACCTTC,CASSLQGGVPYGYTF
TRBV9,TRBJ2-1,TRBD2,NA,17,TGTGCCAGCAGCGGACCCCCTCTAGCGGGGGGGAGCAATGAGCAGTTCTTC,CASSGPPLAGGSNEQFF
TRBV6-1,TRBJ1-2,TRBD1,NA,15,TGTGCCAGCACGAATCCCCGGGACAGGGGGACTGGCTACACCTTC,CASTNPRDRGTGYTF
TRBV7-8,TRBJ2-2,NA,NA,20,TGTGCCAGCAGCTTACGGCCGGAGACTGTCGGCGGAGCGAACACCGGGGAGCTGTTTTTT,CASSLRPETVGGANTGELFF
TRBV15,TRBJ2-1,TRBD1,once,15,TGTGCCACCAGCAGCTCCGGGACAGGGACCAATGAGCAGTTCTTC,CATSSSGTGTNEQFF
TRBV19,TRBJ2-7,NA,NA,13,TGTGCCAGTAGTATTGCGCTCCCCTACGAGCAGTACTTC,CASSIALPYEQYF
TRBV28,TRBJ2-1,NA,large,9,TGTGCCACCTTAAATGAGCAGTTCTTC,CATLNEQFF
TRBV4-3,TRBJ2-2,TRBD2,NA,16,TGCGCCAGCAGCCCGAAAAGCGGGAGGGGCACCGGGGAGCTGTTTTTT,CASSPKSGRGTGELFF
TRBV7-2,TRBJ2-7,NA,NA,13,TGTGCCAGCAGCCTCCAGATTTTGCGGGAGCAGTACTTC,CASSLQILREQYF
TRBV9,TRBJ2-3,TRBD2,NA,17,TGTGCCAGCAGCGTGGGGACTACCCCTTCGCGGGCAGATACGCAGTATTTT,CASSVGTTPSRADTQYF
TRBV4-2,TRBJ2-2,NA,NA,17,TGTGCCAGCAGCCAAGTGGCGGGGGCTCCGAACACCGGGGAGCTGTTTTTT,CASSQVAGAPNTGELFF
TRBV7-6,TRBJ2-5,TRBD2,NA,16,TGTGCCAGCAGCTCTCTTTTGGGACTATTACAAGAGACCCAGTACTTC,CASSSLLGLLQETQYF
TRBV18,TRBJ2-2,NA,NA,17,TGTGCCAGCACAAGGGGAGGAGTCGTGCGGAGCACCGGGGAGCTGTTTTTT,CASTRGGVVRSTGELFF
TRBV9,TRBJ2-2,TRBD2,NA,16,TGTGCCAGCAGCGTAGCTGCCCAGGGAGGGACCGGGGAGCTGTTTTTT,CASSVAAQGGTGELFF
TRBV5-4,TRBJ1-4,TRBD1,NA,15,TGTGCCAGCAGGGGGGACAGCGCAACTAATGAAAAACTGTTTTTT,CASRGDSATNEKLFF
TRBV6-6,TRBJ2-3,TRBD2,NA,15,TGTGCCAGCAGCCCCATAGCGGGAGTCACAGATACGCAGTATTTT,CASSPIAGVTDTQYF
TRBV7-3,TRBJ1-6,TRBD1,NA,16,TGTGCCAGCAGCTTGACAGGGAGCGGCCCAAATTCACCCCTCCACTTT,CASSLTGSGPNSPLHF
TRBV11-2,TRBJ2-7,NA,NA,14,TGTGCCAGCAGGTTTAGGGGGGGCTGGGACGAGCAGTACTTC,CASRFRGGWDEQYF